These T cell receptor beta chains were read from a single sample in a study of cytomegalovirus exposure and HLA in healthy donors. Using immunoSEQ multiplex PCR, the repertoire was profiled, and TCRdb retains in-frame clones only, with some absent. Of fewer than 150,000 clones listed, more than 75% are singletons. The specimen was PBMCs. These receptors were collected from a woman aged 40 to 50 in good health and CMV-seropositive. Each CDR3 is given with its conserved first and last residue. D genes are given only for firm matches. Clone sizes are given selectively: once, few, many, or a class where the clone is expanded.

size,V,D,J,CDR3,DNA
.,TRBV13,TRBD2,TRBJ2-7,CASSPGVAGAFSYEQYF,TGTGCCAGCAGCCCCGGGGTAGCGGGGGCATTCTCCTACGAGCAGTACTTC
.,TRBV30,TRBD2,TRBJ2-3,CAGYSGFSTDTQYF,TGTGCAGGATATAGCGGGTTTAGCACAGATACGCAGTATTTT
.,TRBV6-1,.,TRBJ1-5,CASSSGVGENQPQHF,TGTGCCAGCAGTTCGGGGGTAGGGGAAAATCAGCCCCAGCATTTT
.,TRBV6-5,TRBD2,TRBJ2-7,CASSEGLAPYEQYF,TGTGCCAGCAGTGAAGGACTAGCCCCCTACGAGCAGTACTTC
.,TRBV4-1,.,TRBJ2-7,CASSAREGPYEQYF,TGCGCCAGCAGCGCCCGAGAGGGTCCCTACGAGCAGTACTTC
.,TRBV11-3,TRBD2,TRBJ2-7,CASSLLAGDYEQYF,TGTGCCAGCAGCCTACTAGCGGGGGACTACGAGCAGTACTTC
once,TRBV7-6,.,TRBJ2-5,CASSPQETQYF,TGTGCCAGCAGCCCACAAGAGACCCAGTACTTC
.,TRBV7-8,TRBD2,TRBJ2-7,CASSLETGTSERSSYEQYF,TGTGCCAGCAGCTTAGAGACCGGGACTAGCGAGAGGAGCTCCTACGAGCAGTACTTC
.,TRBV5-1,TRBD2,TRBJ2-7,CASSLAGFGRAEGEQYF,TGCGCCAGCAGCTTGGCCGGTTTCGGGAGGGCCGAAGGGGAGCAGTACTTC
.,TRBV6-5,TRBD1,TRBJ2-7,CASRPNRGQLNEQYF,TGTGCCAGCAGACCGAACAGGGGCCAGCTTAACGAGCAGTACTTC
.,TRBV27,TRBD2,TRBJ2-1,CASSPLPAGGYNEQFF,TGTGCCAGCAGTCCCCTACCAGCGGGAGGGTACAATGAGCAGTTCTTC
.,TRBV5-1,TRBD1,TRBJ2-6,CASSLGTGISGANVLTF,TGCGCCAGCAGTTTGGGGACAGGCATCTCTGGGGCCAACGTCCTGACTTTC
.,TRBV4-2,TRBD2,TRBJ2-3,CASSQEGGEGTDTQYF,TGTGCCAGCAGCCAAGAGGGGGGGGAGGGCACAGATACGCAGTATTTT
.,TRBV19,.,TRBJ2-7,CASSIGRDTYEQYF,TGTGCCAGTAGTATAGGCCGGGACACCTACGAGCAGTACTTC
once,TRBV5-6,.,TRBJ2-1,CASSPSISGSYNEQFF,TGTGCCAGCAGCCCCTCTATATCTGGGAGCTACAATGAGCAGTTCTTC
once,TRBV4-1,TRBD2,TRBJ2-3,CASSQGLTITDTQYF,TGCGCCAGCAGCCAGGGACTAACCATCACAGATACGCAGTATTTT
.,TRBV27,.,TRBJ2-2,CASSFAGTSNTGELFF,TGTGCCAGCAGTTTTGCCGGGACATCGAACACCGGGGAGCTGTTTTTT
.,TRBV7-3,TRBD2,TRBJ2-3,CASSRTSGYGGDTQYF,TGTGCCAGCAGCCGGACTAGCGGGTATGGCGGAGATACGCAGTATTTT
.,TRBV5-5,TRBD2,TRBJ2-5,CASSLYGGEETQYF,TGTGCCAGCAGCTTGTACGGGGGGGAAGAGACCCAGTACTTC
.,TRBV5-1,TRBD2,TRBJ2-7,CASSGTSGVVEQYF,TGCGCCAGCAGCGGGACTAGCGGGGTGGTCGAGCAGTACTTC
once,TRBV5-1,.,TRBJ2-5,CASSQLGGTQETQYF,TGCGCCAGCAGCCAGCTCGGAGGAACACAAGAGACCCAGTACTTC
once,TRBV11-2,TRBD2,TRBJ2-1,CASSFLRTSGTYNEQFF,TGTGCCAGCAGCTTCTTGCGGACTAGCGGTACCTACAATGAGCAGTTCTTC
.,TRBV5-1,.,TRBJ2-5,CASSGRAGISAETQYF,TGCGCCAGCAGCGGTAGGGCGGGTATATCAGCGGAGACCCAGTACTTC
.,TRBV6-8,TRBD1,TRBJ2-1,CASSTRTGGIDNEQFF,TGTGCCAGCAGTACCAGGACAGGGGGCATAGACAATGAGCAGTTCTTC
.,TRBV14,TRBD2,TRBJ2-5,CASSPRLAGGLTETQYF,TGTGCCAGCAGCCCCCGACTAGCGGGAGGACTCACGGAGACCCAGTACTTC
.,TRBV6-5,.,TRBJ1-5,CASKGGHSNQPQHF,TGTGCCAGCAAAGGGGGACATAGCAATCAGCCCCAGCATTTT
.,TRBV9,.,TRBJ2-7,CASSVMAGSPYEQYF,TGTGCCAGCAGCGTAATGGCAGGATCTCCCTACGAGCAGTACTTC
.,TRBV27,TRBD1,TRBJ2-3,CASTRSYRGDTQYF,TGTGCCAGCACCAGATCCTACAGGGGGGATACGCAGTATTTT
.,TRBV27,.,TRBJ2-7,CASSSSYEQYF,TGTGCCAGCAGTTCGTCCTACGAGCAGTACTTC
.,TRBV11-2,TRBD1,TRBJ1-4,CASSPGTDATNEKLFF,TGTGCCAGCAGCCCAGGGACAGACGCAACTAATGAAAAACTGTTTTTT
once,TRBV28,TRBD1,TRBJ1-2,CASSGGDRASYGYTF,TGTGCCAGCAGTGGGGGGGACAGGGCGAGCTATGGCTACACCTTC
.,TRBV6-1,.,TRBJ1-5,CASRGRVDQPQHF,TGTGCCAGCCGCGGGAGGGTAGATCAGCCCCAGCATTTT
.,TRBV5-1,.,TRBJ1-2,CASSSDSAGYTF,TGCGCCAGCAGCTCGGACTCAGCCGGCTACACCTTC
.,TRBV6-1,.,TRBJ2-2,CASSDAGELFF,TGTGCCAGCAGTGACGCCGGGGAGCTGTTTTTT
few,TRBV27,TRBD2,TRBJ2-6,CASSSAPRGSGANVLTF,TGTGCCAGCAGTTCGGCACCGCGCGGGAGTGGGGCCAACGTCCTGACTTTC
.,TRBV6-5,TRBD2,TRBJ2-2,CATFRDYSQSGELFF,TGTGCCACTTTTCGGGACTATTCTCAATCCGGGGAGCTGTTTTTT
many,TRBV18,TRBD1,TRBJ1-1,CASAPGQGFTTEAFF,TGTGCCAGCGCGCCGGGACAGGGGTTTACCACTGAAGCTTTCTTT
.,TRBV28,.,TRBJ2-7,CASSPGETYEQYF,TGTGCCAGCAGCCCGGGAGAGACCTACGAGCAGTACTTC
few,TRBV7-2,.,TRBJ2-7,CASSLAGGLANHEQYF,TGTGCCAGCAGCTTAGCGGGGGGTCTAGCGAACCACGAGCAGTACTTC
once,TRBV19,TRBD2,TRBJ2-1,CASSKEGLAGGSSYNEQFF,TGTGCCAGTAGTAAGGAGGGACTAGCGGGTGGTAGCTCCTACAATGAGCAGTTCTTC
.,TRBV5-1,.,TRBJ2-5,CASSFGEYQETQYF,TGCGCCAGCAGCTTCGGGGAGTACCAAGAGACCCAGTACTTC
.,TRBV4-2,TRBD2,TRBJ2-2,CASSLGQGGDTGELFF,TGTGCCAGCAGCCTCGGCCAGGGAGGGGACACCGGGGAGCTGTTTTTT
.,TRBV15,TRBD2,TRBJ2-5,CATRPEGPGGQETQYF,TGTGCCACCAGACCGGAGGGCCCCGGGGGGCAAGAGACCCAGTACTTC
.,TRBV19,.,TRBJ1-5,CASSTTYDSNQPQHF,TGTGCCAGTAGTACCACTTATGATAGCAATCAGCCCCAGCATTTT
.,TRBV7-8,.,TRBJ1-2,CASTTGPTGYGYTF,TGTGCCAGCACCACGGGCCCAACGGGGTATGGCTACACCTTC
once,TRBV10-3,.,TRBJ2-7,CAIRDSFYEQYF,TGTGCCATCAGAGACAGTTTCTACGAGCAGTACTTC
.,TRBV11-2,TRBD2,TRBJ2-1,CASSLVPTSGIWSYNEQLF,TGTGCCAGCAGCTTAGTCCCGACTAGCGGGATTTGGTCCTACAATGAGCAGCTCTTC
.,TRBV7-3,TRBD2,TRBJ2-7,CASSSTSASMEQYF,TGTGCCAGCAGCTCGACTAGCGCGAGTATGGAGCAGTACTTC
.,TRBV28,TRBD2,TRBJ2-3,CASSLSPKATAFRGRASTDTQYF,TGTGCCAGCAGTCTATCCCCCAAAGCCACCGCCTTTCGCGGGAGGGCCAGCACAGATACGCAGTATTTT
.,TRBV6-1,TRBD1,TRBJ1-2,CASSEYGTGVYGYTF,TGTGCCAGCAGTGAATATGGGACAGGGGTCTATGGCTACACCTTC
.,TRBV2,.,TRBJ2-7,CASRGDVYEQYF,TGTGCCAGCAGAGGGGATGTCTACGAGCAGTACTTC
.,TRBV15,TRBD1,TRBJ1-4,CATSRETGTGAGKLFF,TGTGCCACCAGCAGAGAGACCGGGACAGGGGCTGGAAAACTGTTTTTT
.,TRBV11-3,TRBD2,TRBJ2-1,CASSLVAGGNEQFF,TGTGCCAGCAGCTTAGTGGCGGGGGGCAATGAGCAGTTCTTC
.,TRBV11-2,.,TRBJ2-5,CASSLGRKGGWETQYF,TGTGCCAGCAGCTTAGGGAGAAAGGGGGGGTGGGAGACCCAGTACTTC
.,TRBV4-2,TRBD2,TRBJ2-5,CASSQELGAPSGYKETQYF,TGTGCCAGCAGCCAAGAGCTGGGAGCGCCTAGCGGGTATAAAGAGACCCAGTACTTC